The 19 T cell receptor beta chains in this list originate from one sample, sequenced in a study of blood T cell repertoires in COVID-19. Assay: immunoSEQ multiplex PCR; the TCRdb copy retains only in-frame clones and omits some. Of 200,000 to 250,000 clones detected, 89% appear once; the ten largest clones hold about 6.5%. Material for sequencing was peripheral blood. Receptor source: a man aged 55 to 69 who had recovered from COVID-19.

This clone appeared a single time. The gene calls are TRBV7-3 and TRBJ2-2, with a possible D match to TRBD2 (5 bases). This CDR3 region has 13 residues. Germline V gives CDR1 SGHTA, CDR2 FQGTGA. V shed 4 bases and J shed 6 bases, with 9 bases lying between them. CDR3 sequence reads: CASSSPGSGELFF. The DNA for the CDR3 is TGTGCCAGCAGCTCCCCGGGGTCCGGGGAGCTGTTTTTT.

This rearrangement joins TRBV28 to TRBJ1-2, with D possibly TRBD1 on 6 matching bases. Germline CDR1 MDHEN, CDR2 SYDVKM. CDR3 length equals 13 residues. Trimming took off 7 bases at V and 4 bases at J, with 13 bases between the two ends. The CDR3, as DNA: TGTGCCAGCATTAGGCAGGGGAGCTATGGCTACACCTTC. This translates into CASIRQGSYGYTF.

This chain links TRBV3-1 (or the pseudogene TRBV3-2) with TRBJ2-7; D is perhaps TRBD1 (5 bases). From germline, CDR1 is LGHDT and CDR2 YNNKEL (reference sequence). Trimming shortened V by 1 base and J by 2 bases, and 9 bases separated the two germline ends. The CDR3 is 14 residues long. CDR3 loop: CASSQVQVAYEQYF. As DNA, the CDR3 is TGTGCCAGCAGCCAAGTACAGGTGGCCTACGAGCAGTACTTC.

In its sample, this clone was seen a few times. The J gene is TRBJ2-7, the V gene TRBV18; perhaps TRBD1 as D (6 bases). Germline V CDR1 and CDR2: KGHSH, LQKENI. This CDR3 contains 14 residues. V gave up 3 bases and J gave up 4 bases, with 13 bases separating them. In DNA, the CDR3 is TGTGCCAGCTCACCCCAGAGGGGGACGTACGAGCAGTACTTC. This encodes CASSPQRGTYEQYF.

V usage is TRBV6-6 and J usage is TRBJ1-1; 7 bases are shared with TRBD1. The ends lost 6 bases at V and 4 bases at J; junction bases unmatched: 5. The CDR3 spans 13 residues. Germline V lookup: CDR1 MNHNY, CDR2 SVGAGI (reference sequence). CDR3 in amino acids: CASSATGVTEAFF. CDR3 in DNA: TGTGCCAGCAGCGCCACAGGGGTCACTGAAGCTTTCTTT.

V is TRBV19 and J is TRBJ2-2, with 13 bases that match TRBD2. After removal of 6 bases from V and 5 bases from J, the junction contained 12 bases not matched to a gene. Germline V gene lookup returns CDR1 LNHDA and CDR2 SQIVND (reference sequence). The CDR3 spans 18 residues. For the CDR3, the DNA is TGTGCCAGTAGGGAGACTAGCGGGGGGATTAGTGTGACCGGGGAGCTGTTTTTT. It codes for CASRETSGGISVTGELFF.

The rearrangement joins TRBV24-1 to TRBJ2-1, with D maybe TRBD1 (5 bases). The CDR3 consists of 14 residues. Germline V CDR1 and CDR2: KGHDR, SFDVKD. Trimming shortened V by 6 bases and J by 0 bases, and 8 bases separated the two germline ends. CDR3 protein: CATSSRGSYNEQFF. CDR3 sequence (DNA): TGTGCCACCAGTTCAAGGGGCTCCTACAATGAGCAGTTCTTC.

This chain links TRBV5-4 with TRBJ1-5, with TRBD1 as a possible D gene (6 bases). Per germline, CDR1 SGHNT and CDR2 YYREEE (reference sequence). V lost 0 bases and J lost 6, with 7 bases in between. The CDR3 runs 13 residues. Written as DNA, the CDR3 is TGTGCCAGCAGCTTGGAGGGGGTTCAGCCCCAGCATTTT. This encodes CASSLEGVQPQHF.

J is TRBJ2-1 and V is TRBV6-4, with TRBD2 matching over 9 bases. The length of the CDR3 is 17 residues. J was trimmed by 8 bases and V by 0 bases; bases with no gene match: 11. In germline, CDR1 is MRHNA, CDR2 SNTAGT. The CDR3 bases are TGTGCCAGCAGTGACTCAATCGGGCTAGCGGGGCACTATGAGCAGTTCTTC. Its translation: CASSDSIGLAGHYEQFF.

The chain links TRBV5-1 to TRBJ2-1, with TRBD2 as a possible D gene (6 bases). Trimming removed 4 bases from V and 3 bases from J, with 11 bases in between. The CDR3 has 14 amino acids. CDR1 and CDR2 (germline): SGHRS, YFSETQ. In nucleotides, the CDR3 is TGCGCCAGCAGCCCCAGGACTATCTACAATGAGCAGTTCTTC. It translates to CASSPRTIYNEQFF. Looking up the rest from reference TRBV5-1 and TRBJ2-1 gives the full variable domain: KAGVTQTPRYLIKTRGQQVTLSCSPISGHRSVSWYQQTPGQGLQFLFEYFSETQRNKGNFPGRFSGRQFSNSRSEMNVSTLELGDSALYLCASSPRTIYNEQFFGPGTRLTVL.

V gene TRBV19 combines with J gene TRBJ2-1; 7 bases line up with TRBD1. The CDR3 is made up of 15 amino acids. The germline V gene encodes CDR1 LNHDA and CDR2 SQIVND (reference sequence). The V gene end was trimmed by 5 bases and the J gene end by 4 bases; junction bases not matched to a gene: 8. The CDR3 sequence is CASSLTGITYNEQFF. For the CDR3, the DNA is TGTGCCAGTAGTTTGACAGGGATAACGTACAATGAGCAGTTCTTC.

CDR3: CASSQEGTGGLETQYF. For the CDR3, the DNA is TGCGCCAGCAGCCAAGAGGGGACAGGGGGTTTAGAGACCCAGTACTTC. This chain joins TRBV4-1 and TRBJ2-5; 11 positions match TRBD1. V shed 0 bases, J shed 4 bases, and the junction held 4 bases outside the gene matches. Looked up from germline, CDR1 is MGHRA and CDR2 is YSYEKL. This CDR3 has 16 amino acids.

Points on this clone: Other nucleotide sequences in the sample specify the same CDR3. Here the CDR3 DNA reads TGTGCCAGCAGTTTCCGGGACAGGGCACCCTACGAGCAGTACTTC. Its protein is CASSFRDRAPYEQYF. The chain joins TRBV27 to TRBJ2-7; 9 bases are shared with TRBD1. This CDR3 has 15 amino acids. Unmatched junction bases numbered 5, after V lost 3 bases and J lost 2 bases. The V gene's germline CDR1 is MNHEY and CDR2 SMNVEV (reference sequence).

The J gene is TRBJ1-5, the V gene TRBV7-8; D gene unclear. From germline, CDR1 is SGHVS and CDR2 FQNEAQ. V was trimmed by 10 bases and J by 6 bases, leaving 13 bases between them. CDR3 size: 12 residues. DNA for the CDR3: TGTGCCACCAGTCCAGTCATTCAGCCCCAGCATTTT. Translated: CATSPVIQPQHF.

The chain uses TRBV9 and TRBJ2-5, with 8 bases aligning to TRBD2. The germline V gene encodes CDR1 SGDLS and CDR2 YYNGEE. There are 15 residues in the CDR3. With V trimmed by 4 bases and J by 5 bases, 10 bases remained unmatched. The CDR3 nucleotides are TGTGCCAGCAGCTTCTCCGGGGGGGCCGGTGAGACCCAGTACTTC. Translating gives CASSFSGGAGETQYF. Full variable domain (rest looked up from reference TRBV9 and TRBJ2-5): DSGVTQTPKHLITATGQRVTLRCSPRSGDLSVYWYQQSLDQGLQFLIQYYNGEERAKGNILERFSAQQFPDLHSELNLSSLELGDSALYFCASSFSGGAGETQYFGPGTRLLVL.

The CDR3 spells CASSLETSTDTQYF. In DNA, the CDR3 is TGTGCCAGCAGCTTGGAGACTAGCACAGATACGCAGTATTTT. The J gene is TRBJ2-3, the V gene TRBV5-4; D is undetermined. Germline values: CDR1 SGHNT, CDR2 YYREEE (reference sequence). The CDR3 is 14 residues long. The V gene lost 0 bases and the J gene lost 0 bases, with 5 bases spanning the gap. Complete variable domain (other parts from reference TRBV5-4 and TRBJ2-3): ETGVTQSPTHLIKTRGQQVTLRCSSQSGHNTVSWYQQALGQGPQFIFQYYREEENGRGNFPPRFSGLQFPNYSSELNVNALELDDSALYLCASSLETSTDTQYFGPGTRLTVL.

This clone was observed a single time. The chain recombines TRBV7-2 with TRBJ2-1; 13 nucleotides line up with TRBD2. The junction had 3 bases not matched to a gene; V was cut back by 3 bases and J by 1 base. Germline V CDR1 and CDR2: SGHTA, FQGNSA. CDR3 size: 17 residues. CDR3 in amino acids: CASSFPTSGGSYNEQFF. CDR3 nucleotides: TGTGCCAGCAGCTTCCCGACTAGCGGGGGGTCCTACAATGAGCAGTTCTTC.

The chain is built from TRBV30 and TRBJ1-5; D possibly corresponds to TRBD1 (6 bases). This CDR3 is 14 amino acids long. Germline lookup yields CDR1 GTSNPN and CDR2 SVGIG (reference sequence). Trimming shortened V by 0 bases and J by 2 bases, and 8 bases separated the two germline ends. DNA for the CDR3: TGTGCCTGGAGTGTAGAGGGGGGCAATCAGCCCCAGCATTTT. Its protein is CAWSVEGGNQPQHF.

V and J are TRBV3-1 (or the pseudogene TRBV3-2) and TRBJ2-1; 14 nucleotides match TRBD2. This CDR3 has 17 amino acids. Germline trimming cut 4 bases from V and 7 bases from J; bases unmatched to any gene: 9. CDR1 and CDR2 (germline): LGHDT, YNNKEL (reference sequence). Here the CDR3 reads CASSLRLAGGLGNEQFF. CDR3 nucleotide sequence: TGTGCCAGCAGCCTACGACTAGCGGGGGGGCTGGGGAATGAGCAGTTCTTC.